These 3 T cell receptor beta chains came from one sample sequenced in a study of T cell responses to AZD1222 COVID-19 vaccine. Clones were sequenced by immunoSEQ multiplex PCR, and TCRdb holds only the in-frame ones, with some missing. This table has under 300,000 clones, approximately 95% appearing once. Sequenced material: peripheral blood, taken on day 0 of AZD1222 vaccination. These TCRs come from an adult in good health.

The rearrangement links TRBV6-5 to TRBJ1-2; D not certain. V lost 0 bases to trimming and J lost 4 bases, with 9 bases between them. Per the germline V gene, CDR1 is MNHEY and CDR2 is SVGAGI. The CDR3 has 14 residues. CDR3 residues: CASSYSRDGYGYTF. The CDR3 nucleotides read TGTGCCAGCAGTTACTCGAGGGATGGCTATGGCTACACCTTC.

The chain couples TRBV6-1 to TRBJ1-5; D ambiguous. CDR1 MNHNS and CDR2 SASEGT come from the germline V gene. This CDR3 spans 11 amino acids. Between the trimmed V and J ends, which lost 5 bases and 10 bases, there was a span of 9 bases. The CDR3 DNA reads TGTGCCAGCAGTCCCCCGGGACCCCAGCATTTT. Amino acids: CASSPPGPQHF.

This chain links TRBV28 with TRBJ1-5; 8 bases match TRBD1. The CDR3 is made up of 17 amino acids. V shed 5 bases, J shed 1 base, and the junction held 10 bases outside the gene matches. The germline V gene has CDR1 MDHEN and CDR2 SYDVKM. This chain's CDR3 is CASSEPGTGRSNQPQHF. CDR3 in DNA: TGTGCCAGCAGTGAACCCGGGACAGGACGGAGCAATCAGCCCCAGCATTTT.